This TCR beta chain was captured by sequencing in a study of blood T cell repertoires in COVID-19. Overall study: Italy, Spain and the United States were the sources of the convalescent and acute COVID-19 samples. The analysed material was cDNA or gDNA that came from T cells, B-cell-depleted T cells, or PBMCs.

Methods used by the authors: For nucleated cells, counts were estimated from reference gene primer amplification. The table came from immunoSEQ multiplex PCR; TCRdb's copy has only in-frame clones and leaves some out. Clonal size and the V and J genes are those of that table, whereas D and trimming came from the DNA. The sample lists 220,000 or so clones; around 80% were seen once. CDR3 length equals 16 residues. Per germline, CDR1 MGHDK and CDR2 SYGVNS. V was pared by 1 base and J by 6 bases, with 9 bases of the junction left unmatched. Material for sequencing was peripheral blood. The receptor was isolated from a man aged 30-40 years with active or convalescent COVID-19. The V gene is TRBV25-1, the J gene TRBJ2-1; 7 bases match TRBD2. As DNA, the CDR3 is TGTGCCAGCAGTGAATGGGGCTCTAGGGAGGGCAATGAGCAGTTCTTC. The encoded protein is CASSEWGSREGNEQFF.